The next 2 T cell receptor beta chains were all read from a single sample in a study of untreated major depressive disorder (dated by TCRdb to the late 2010s). To prepare the library, the immunoSEQ multiplex PCR assay was applied. This immuneACCESS table, as held by TCRdb, lists in-frame sequences with V and J called but not all clones. Of the missing ones, under half trace to an unresolved V gene in checked studies; the others have no known cause. Present in this sample are 15,000 to 20,000 clones, 85% to 90% of which were seen just once. Of the sample, 0.8% to 0.9% falls within the top ten clones. The material sequenced was CD4+ T cells from PBMCs. The source of these receptors is a woman in her thirties in good health.

In nucleotides, the CDR3 is TGCGCCAGCAGCCCGTCGGCGGGAGCCACAGAGACCCAGTACTTC. This sequence encodes CASSPSAGATETQYF. The chain has TRBV4-1 and TRBJ2-5, with 7 nucleotides matching TRBD2. The CDR3 spans 15 residues. Germline V gives CDR1 MGHRA, CDR2 YSYEKL. V lost 4 bases to trimming and J lost 4 bases; unmatched junction nucleotides: 9.

The chain has TRBV2 and TRBJ2-1; 11 nucleotides align to TRBD2. This CDR3 region has 15 residues. Germline V CDR1 and CDR2: SNHLY, FYNNEI. The ends lost 4 bases at V and 6 bases at J; junction bases unmatched: 5. CDR3 sequence: CASSANSGRGNEQFF. As DNA, the CDR3 is TGTGCCAGCAGTGCTAATAGCGGGAGGGGCAATGAGCAGTTCTTC.